The following is a T cell receptor (beta chain) sequence with its context. Its target is unknown. Template switching added UMIs carrying a 6-nucleotide sample barcode. TCRdb reprocessed the 5' RACE reads, keeping one entry per CDR3 protein, no DNA. The repertoire table contains some 150,000 distinct CDR3 sequences. This record comes from a study of monozygotic twins with inflammatory bowel disease. Findings of the study overall: The data offered no way to tell different T cell subtypes apart. Those with IBD had lower TCRbeta diversity (inverse Simpson) than their healthy co-twins did.

CDR1 and CDR2 from the germline V gene are MDHEN and SYDVKM. The CDR3 contains 16 residues. This chain uses TRBV28 with TRBJ2-7; TCRdb reports TRBD1, a call that lacks DNA to check it against. The receptor was isolated from a human donor with ulcerative colitis or Crohn's disease, or a healthy co-twin of an affected twin (not recorded which). Sequencing input: blood. CDR3 sequence reads: CASSSTPGDFSNEQYF.